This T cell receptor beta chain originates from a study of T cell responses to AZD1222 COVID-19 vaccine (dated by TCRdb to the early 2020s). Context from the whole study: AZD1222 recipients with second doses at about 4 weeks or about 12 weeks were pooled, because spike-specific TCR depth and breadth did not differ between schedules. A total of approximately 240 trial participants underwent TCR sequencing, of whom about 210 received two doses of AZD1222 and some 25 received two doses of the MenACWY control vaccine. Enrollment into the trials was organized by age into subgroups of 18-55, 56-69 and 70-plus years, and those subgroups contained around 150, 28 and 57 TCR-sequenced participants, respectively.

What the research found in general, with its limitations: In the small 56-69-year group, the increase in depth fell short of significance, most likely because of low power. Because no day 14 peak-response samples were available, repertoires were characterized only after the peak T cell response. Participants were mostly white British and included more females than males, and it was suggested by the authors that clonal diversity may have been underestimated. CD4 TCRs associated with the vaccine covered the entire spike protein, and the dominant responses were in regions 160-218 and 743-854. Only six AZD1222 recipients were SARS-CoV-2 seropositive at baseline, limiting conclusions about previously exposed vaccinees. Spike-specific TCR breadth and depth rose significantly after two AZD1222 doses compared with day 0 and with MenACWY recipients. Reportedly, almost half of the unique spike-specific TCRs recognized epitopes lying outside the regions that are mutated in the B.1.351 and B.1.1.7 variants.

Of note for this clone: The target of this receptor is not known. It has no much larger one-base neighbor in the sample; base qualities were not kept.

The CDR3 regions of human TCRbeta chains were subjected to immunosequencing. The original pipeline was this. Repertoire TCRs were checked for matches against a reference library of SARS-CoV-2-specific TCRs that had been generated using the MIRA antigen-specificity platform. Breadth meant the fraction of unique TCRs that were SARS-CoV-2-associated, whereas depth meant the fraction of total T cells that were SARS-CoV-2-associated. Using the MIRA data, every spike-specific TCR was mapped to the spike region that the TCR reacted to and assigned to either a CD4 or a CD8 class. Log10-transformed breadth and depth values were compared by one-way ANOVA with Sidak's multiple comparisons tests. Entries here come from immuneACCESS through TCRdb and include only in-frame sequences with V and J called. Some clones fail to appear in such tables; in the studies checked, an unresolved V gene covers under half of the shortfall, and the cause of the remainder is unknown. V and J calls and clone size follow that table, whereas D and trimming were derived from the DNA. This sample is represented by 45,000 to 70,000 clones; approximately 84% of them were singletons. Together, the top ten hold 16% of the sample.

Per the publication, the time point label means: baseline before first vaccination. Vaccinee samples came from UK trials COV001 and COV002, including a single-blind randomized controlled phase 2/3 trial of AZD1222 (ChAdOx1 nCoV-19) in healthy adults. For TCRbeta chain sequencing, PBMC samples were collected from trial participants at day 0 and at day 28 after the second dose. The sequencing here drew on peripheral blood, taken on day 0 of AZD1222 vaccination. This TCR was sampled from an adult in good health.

The encoded CDR3 is CSAGVESQTQYF. The bases read TGCAGCGCGGGGGTAGAAAGCCAGACCCAGTACTTC. This chain is built from TRBV29-1 and TRBJ2-5; a tentative D match to TRBD2 spans 6 bases. The CDR3 runs 12 amino acids, cysteine and phenylalanine included. This entry keeps only the CDR3 DNA: 36 bases, framed from base 1. V is clipped by 7 bases and J by 6 bases, and the sequence between their germline boundaries is 15 bases long. CDR1 SQVTM and CDR2 ANQGSEA are derived from the germline V gene.